These T cell receptor beta chains were read from a single sample in a study of T cell repertoires in cytomegalovirus infection. In TCRdb, the reads were re-called with MiXCR into one record per CDR3 protein. The table shows 490,000 or so distinct CDR3 sequences, with about 10% occurring only once. The sequenced material came from PBMCs. These receptors all stem from a human donor in good health (CMV status not recorded). Some clones in this sample may be carry-over from other donors' samples. Both conserved end residues are part of each CDR3. The D gene is left open where the match is weak. Where a row states a size, it is once, few, many or the class of an expanded clone; other rows omit it.

TRBJ1-3	many	TRBV5-4	TRBD1	TGTGCCAGCAGCTTAACAGGGGGCCATTCTGGAAACACCATATATTTT	CASSLTGGHSGNTIYF
TRBJ1-4	many	TRBV7-6	NA	TGTGCCAGCGCGACAGTCTCCCGTGAGGAAAAACTGTTTTTT	CASATVSREEKLFF
TRBJ2-5	NA	TRBV15	NA	TGTGCCACCAGCAGAGGTGATTCCTGGGGAGAGACCCAGTACTTC	CATSRGDSWGETQYF
TRBJ1-5	many	TRBV12-5	NA	TGTGCTAGTGGTTTGGCCCTGGACAGCCAGACAACTCAGCCCCAGCATTTT	CASGLALDSQTTQPQHF
TRBJ1-3	many	TRBV11-3	NA	TGTGCCAGCAGCCCAGGAAGGGGTTCTGGAAACACCATATATTTT	CASSPGRGSGNTIYF
TRBJ2-1	NA	TRBV9	NA	TGTGCCAGCAGCGTAAGGGAAGTCAGTCTTCGGAACAATGAGCAGTTCTTC	CASSVREVSLRNNEQFF
TRBJ2-2	few	TRBV6-2/TRBV6-3	TRBD1	TGTGCCAGCAGTTACCCTAGACAGGGGGCGCCCGGGGAGCTGTTTTTT	CASSYPRQGAPGELFF
TRBJ2-3	many	TRBV20-1	TRBD2	TGCAGTGCTAGAATTACTAGCGGGACGAGCACAGATACGCAGTATTTT	CSARITSGTSTDTQYF
TRBJ1-1	few	TRBV5-6	NA	TGTGCCAGCAGCTTGGCTTCGGGGGCAGCTGAAGCTTTCTTT	CASSLASGAAEAFF
TRBJ2-5	many	TRBV7-2	NA	TGTGCCAGCAGCTCCCTAGGGGGGACAACCCGGTGGGAGACCCAGTACTTC	CASSSLGGTTRWETQYF
TRBJ2-1	many	TRBV28	TRBD2	TGTGCCAGCAGCTCTCCGGGACTAGCGGGAGGGTACAATGAGCAGTTCTTC	CASSSPGLAGGYNEQFF
TRBJ2-2	many	TRBV12-5	TRBD1	TGTGCTAGTGGTTTGCCAGGGGGCCGGGAGCTGTTTTTT	CASGLPGGRELFF
TRBJ2-1	few	TRBV28	TRBD2	TGTGCCAGCACTAGCGGGACTCCCCCGAATGAGCAGTTCTTC	CASTSGTPPNEQFF
TRBJ1-6	NA	TRBV30	NA	TGTGCCTGGAACAGGGAACCTCCGAATTCACCCCTCCACTTT	CAWNREPPNSPLHF
TRBJ1-3	NA	TRBV2	NA	TGTGCCAGCCATACAGGGAGCTCTGGAAACACCATATATTTT	CASHTGSSGNTIYF
TRBJ2-2	many	TRBV10-3	TRBD1	TGTGCCATCGTGGGACAGGGGGGCGCGGGCACCGGGGAGCTGTTTTTT	CAIVGQGGAGTGELFF
TRBJ1-5	few	TRBV20-1	NA	TGCAGTGCTAGCCGTGGACAGAATAGCAATCAGCCCCAGCATTTT	CSASRGQNSNQPQHF
TRBJ2-7	NA	TRBV27	TRBD2	TGTGCCAGCAGTTTATGGGGGACTAGCGGGAGATCTCCTGTCTACGAGCAGTACTTC	CASSLWGTSGRSPVYEQYF
TRBJ2-6	many	TRBV12-3/TRBV12-4	NA	TGTGCCAGCAGACCGGGGACTGTTCCTGGGGCCAACGTCCTGACTTTC	CASRPGTVPGANVLTF
TRBJ1-2	many	TRBV5-6	NA	TGTGCCAGCAGCTTCGGGGGAGGCTACACCTTC	CASSFGGGYTF
TRBJ2-1	many	TRBV19	NA	TGTGCCAGTAGTATCGCGGCGGGTGAGCAGTTCTTC	CASSIAAGEQFF
TRBJ2-5	many	TRBV5-1	NA	TGCGCCAGCAGCTTGGAACCGGGCCTCGGAGAGACCCAGTACTTC	CASSLEPGLGETQYF
TRBJ2-7	few	TRBV9	TRBD2	TGTGCCAGCAGCCCTGGACTAGCGGAACCTTTCGAGCAGTACTTC	CASSPGLAEPFEQYF
TRBJ2-1	many	TRBV12-3/TRBV12-4	TRBD1	TGTGCCAGCACTGCGGACAGGGAAATGAATGAGCAGTTCTTC	CASTADREMNEQFF
TRBJ1-2	few	TRBV19	NA	TGTGCCAGTACCCCGGACAGCTCCTATGGCTACACCTTC	CASTPDSSYGYTF
TRBJ2-1	NA	TRBV19	NA	TGTGCCAGTAGTATAGTTAGGTCAGCAACCTACAATGAGCAGTTCTTC	CASSIVRSATYNEQFF
TRBJ1-1	many	TRBV7-8	TRBD1	TGTGCCAGCAGCCTACGGGGACAGACTGAAGCTTTCTTT	CASSLRGQTEAFF
TRBJ2-5	many	TRBV7-8	TRBD2	TGTGCCAGCAGCTGGTCTAGCGGGAGGGGAGAGACCCAGTACTTC	CASSWSSGRGETQYF